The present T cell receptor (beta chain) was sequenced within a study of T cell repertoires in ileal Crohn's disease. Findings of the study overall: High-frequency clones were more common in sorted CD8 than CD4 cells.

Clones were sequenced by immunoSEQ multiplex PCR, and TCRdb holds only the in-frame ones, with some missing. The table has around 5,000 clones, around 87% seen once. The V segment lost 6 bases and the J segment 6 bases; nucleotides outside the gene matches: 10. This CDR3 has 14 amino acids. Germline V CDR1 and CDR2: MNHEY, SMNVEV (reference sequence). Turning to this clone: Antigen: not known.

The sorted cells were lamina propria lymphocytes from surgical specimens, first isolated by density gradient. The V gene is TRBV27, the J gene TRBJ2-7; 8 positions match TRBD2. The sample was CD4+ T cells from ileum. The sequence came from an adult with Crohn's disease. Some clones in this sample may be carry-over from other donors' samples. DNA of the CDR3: TGTGCCAGCAGAATGAAGCGGGAGCTTGGCGAGCAGTACTTC. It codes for CASRMKRELGEQYF.